A selection of T cell receptor beta chains follows, all from one sample in a study of OX40 agonist ivuxolimab in advanced cancers. The protocol was immunoSEQ multiplex PCR, while the TCRdb copy is restricted to in-frame clones and leaves out a portion. This table holds about 67,000 clones, around nine tenths found once. Sample: CD4+ or CD8+ T cells sorted from blood, taken in a trial of the OX40 agonist ivuxolimab. Receptors originate from an adult with an advanced solid tumor such as melanoma, head and neck, liver or kidney cancer. Both conserved end residues are part of each CDR3. D genes are given only for firm matches. Clone size is not always given. Where it is, it says once, few, many or a class for expanded clones.

cdr3_nt cdr3_aa v_call clone_size d_call j_call
TGTGCCAGCAGCGTCACACTAGCAGAGATTTACAATGAGCAGTTCTTC CASSVTLAEIYNEQFF TRBV9 - - TRBJ2-1
TGTGCCAGCAGCCCCCAAGAAGATAACTATGGCTACACCTTC CASSPQEDNYGYTF TRBV7-9 few - TRBJ1-2
TGTGCCAGCAGTTCACCAGGGGGCGGTTTTGAAAAACTGTTTTTT CASSSPGGGFEKLFF TRBV28 - TRBD1 TRBJ1-4
TGTGCCAGCAGCTTATTTGAGAACACTGAAGCTTTCTTT CASSLFENTEAFF TRBV11-3 - - TRBJ1-1
TGTGCCAGCAGTGCATGGACAGGGTCCTCCTACGAGCAGTACTTC CASSAWTGSSYEQYF TRBV6-1 - TRBD1 TRBJ2-7
TGTGCCAGCTCACCACCGGGGACTCAAGAGACCCAGTACTTC CASSPPGTQETQYF TRBV18 - - TRBJ2-5
TGTGCCAGCAGTTACGGACAGAGCTATGGCTACACCTTC CASSYGQSYGYTF TRBV6-5 - - TRBJ1-2
TGCGCCAGCAGCCAGTTAACCGGGACCCGGGGTAGGAACACCATATATTTT CASSQLTGTRGRNTIYF TRBV4-1 - - TRBJ1-3
TGCAGTGCTAGCTCGAAGGCTGAAGCTTTCTTT CSASSKAEAFF TRBV20-1 few - TRBJ1-1
TGCGCCAGCAGGGCCACAGATAATTCACCCCTCCACTTT CASRATDNSPLHF TRBV5-1 - - TRBJ1-6
TGTGCCAGCTCACCCCAGGGGGACAGCTCCTACGAGCAGTACTTC CASSPQGDSSYEQYF TRBV18 - TRBD1 TRBJ2-7
TGTGCCAGCAGTTTCTGGACAGAGAATTCACCCCTCCACTTT CASSFWTENSPLHF TRBV27 - - TRBJ1-6
TGTGCCAGTAGTATATACGGGACAGAATATGAAAAACTGTTTTTT CASSIYGTEYEKLFF TRBV19 - TRBD1 TRBJ1-4
TGCAGTGCGGGACAGGGGTGGGAGCAGTACTTC CSAGQGWEQYF TRBV20-1 once TRBD1 TRBJ2-7
TGTGCCAGCAGTTTAAGTGGGAGGGGTGAGGAGCAGTACTTC CASSLSGRGEEQYF TRBV28 - TRBD2 TRBJ2-7
TGTGCCAGCAGCTTACATCTAGTAGCGGAGGGGTACAATGAGCAGTTCTTC CASSLHLVAEGYNEQFF TRBV7-2 - - TRBJ2-1
TGTGCCAGCAGTTGGGGTGTAGTGGGGGGAGCTTTCTTT CASSWGVVGGAFF TRBV28 once - TRBJ1-1
TGTGCCACCAAGACAGGGTATGGGGGGGGGAACACTGAAGCTTTCTTT CATKTGYGGGNTEAFF TRBV28 - TRBD1 TRBJ1-1
TGTGCCAGCAGTGACCCGGGACAGGGGGAGGGGGAGCAGTACTTC CASSDPGQGEGEQYF TRBV25-1 - TRBD1 TRBJ2-7
TGCGCCAGCAGCCAAGTTGGTTCTCAGCCCCAGCATTTT CASSQVGSQPQHF TRBV4-1 - - TRBJ1-5
TGTGCCACCAGCAGATGGGTCGGGGAGCTGTTTTTT CATSRWVGELFF TRBV15 - - TRBJ2-2
TGTGCCAGCACCAAAGAGATCGGGTATAATTCACCCCTCCACTTT CASTKEIGYNSPLHF TRBV7-8 - - TRBJ1-6
TGTGCCAGCAGTCTAACCGCTGGGACTAGCGGGGTAGATACGCAGTATTTT CASSLTAGTSGVDTQYF TRBV7-6 - TRBD2 TRBJ2-3
TGCGCCAGCAGCTTGTATGACAGGCTGTCCTCTGGGGCCAACGTCCTGACTTTC CASSLYDRLSSGANVLTF TRBV5-1 - - TRBJ2-6
TGCGCCAGCAGCCACCTTAAAGGACAGGGAAAAGAGACCCAGTACTTC CASSHLKGQGKETQYF TRBV4-1 - TRBD1 TRBJ2-5
TGTGCCAGCAGTCCCTTACACAATGAGCAGTTCTTC CASSPLHNEQFF TRBV6-6 - - TRBJ2-1